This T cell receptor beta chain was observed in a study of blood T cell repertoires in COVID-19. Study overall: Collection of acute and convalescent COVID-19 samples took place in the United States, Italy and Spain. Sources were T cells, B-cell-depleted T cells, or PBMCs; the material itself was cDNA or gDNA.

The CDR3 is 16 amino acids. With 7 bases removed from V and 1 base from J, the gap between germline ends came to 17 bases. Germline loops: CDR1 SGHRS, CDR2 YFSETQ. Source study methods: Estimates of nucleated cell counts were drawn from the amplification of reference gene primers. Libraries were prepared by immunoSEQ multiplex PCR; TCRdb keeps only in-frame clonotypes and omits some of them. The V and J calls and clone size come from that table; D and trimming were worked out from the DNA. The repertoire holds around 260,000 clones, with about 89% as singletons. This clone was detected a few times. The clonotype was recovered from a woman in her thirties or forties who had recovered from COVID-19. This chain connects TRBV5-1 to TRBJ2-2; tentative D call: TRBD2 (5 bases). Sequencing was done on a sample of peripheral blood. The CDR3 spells CASGLRTGKNTGELFF. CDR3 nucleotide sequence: TGCGCCAGCGGACTTAGGACGGGGAAGAACACCGGGGAGCTGTTTTTT. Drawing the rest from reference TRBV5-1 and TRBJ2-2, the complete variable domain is KAGVTQTPRYLIKTRGQQVTLSCSPISGHRSVSWYQQTPGQGLQFLFEYFSETQRNKGNFPGRFSGRQFSNSRSEMNVSTLELGDSALYLCASGLRTGKNTGELFFGEGSRLTVL.